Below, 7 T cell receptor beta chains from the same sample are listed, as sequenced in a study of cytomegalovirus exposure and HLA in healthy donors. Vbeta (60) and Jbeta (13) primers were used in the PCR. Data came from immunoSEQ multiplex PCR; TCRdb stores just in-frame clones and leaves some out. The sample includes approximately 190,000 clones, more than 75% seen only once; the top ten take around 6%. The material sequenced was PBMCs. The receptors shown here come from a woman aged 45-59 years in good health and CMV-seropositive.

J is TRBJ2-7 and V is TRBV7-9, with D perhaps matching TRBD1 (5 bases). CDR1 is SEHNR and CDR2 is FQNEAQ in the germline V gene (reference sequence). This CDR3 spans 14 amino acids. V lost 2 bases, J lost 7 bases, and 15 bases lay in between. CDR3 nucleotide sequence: TGTGCCAGCAGCTTACAGGGTTTCCAGAAGGAGCAGTACTTC. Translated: CASSLQGFQKEQYF.

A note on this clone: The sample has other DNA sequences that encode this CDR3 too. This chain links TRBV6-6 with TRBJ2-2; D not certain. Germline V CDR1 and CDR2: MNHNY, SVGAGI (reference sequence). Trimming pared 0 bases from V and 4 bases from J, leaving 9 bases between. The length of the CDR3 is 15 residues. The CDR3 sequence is CASSYSMSGTGELFF. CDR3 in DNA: TGTGCCAGCAGTTACTCGATGTCAGGCACCGGGGAGCTGTTTTTT.

The CDR3 DNA reads as TGTGCCAGCAGCTTAGCGGGAGGAACGAATGAGCAGTACTTC. Translated, it gives CASSLAGGTNEQYF. The chain is built from TRBV7-3 and TRBJ2-5, with 8 bases that match TRBD2. J gave up 11 bases and V 2 bases, and 10 bases lay outside the gene matches. The V gene's germline CDR1 is SGHTA and CDR2 FQGTGA. The CDR3 runs to 14 residues. Full variable domain (missing parts from reference TRBV7-3 and TRBJ2-5): GAGVSQTPSNKVTEKGKYVELRCDPISGHTALYWYRQSLGQGPEFLIYFQGTGAADDSGLPNDRFFAVRPEGSVSTLKIQRTERGDSAVYLCASSLAGGTNEQYFGPGTRLLVL.

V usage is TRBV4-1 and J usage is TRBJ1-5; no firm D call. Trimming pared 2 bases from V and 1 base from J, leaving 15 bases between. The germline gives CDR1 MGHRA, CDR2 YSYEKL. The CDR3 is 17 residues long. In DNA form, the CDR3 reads TGCGCCAGCAGCCAATGGAAATCGGGGTTAAGCAATCAGCCCCAGCATTTT. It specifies CASSQWKSGLSNQPQHF.

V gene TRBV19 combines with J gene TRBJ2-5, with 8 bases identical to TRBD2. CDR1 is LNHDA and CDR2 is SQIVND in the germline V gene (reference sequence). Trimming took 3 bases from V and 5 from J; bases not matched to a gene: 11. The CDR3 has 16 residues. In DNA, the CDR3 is TGTGCCAGTAGTATGATTAGCGGGGCCTCGGGGGAGACCCAGTACTTC. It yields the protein CASSMISGASGETQYF.

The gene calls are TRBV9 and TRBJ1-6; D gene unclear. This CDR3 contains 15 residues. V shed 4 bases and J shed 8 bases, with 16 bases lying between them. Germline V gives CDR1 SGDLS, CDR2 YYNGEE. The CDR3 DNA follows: TGTGCCAGCAGCAAAATCGCGGGTGTTGATTCACCCCTCCACTTT. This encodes CASSKIAGVDSPLHF.

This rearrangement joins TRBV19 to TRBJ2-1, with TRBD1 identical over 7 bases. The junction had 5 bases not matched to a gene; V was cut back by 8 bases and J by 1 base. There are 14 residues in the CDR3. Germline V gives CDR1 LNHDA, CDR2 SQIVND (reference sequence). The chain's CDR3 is CASVKTGSYNEQFF. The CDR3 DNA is TGTGCCAGTGTCAAGACAGGGTCCTACAATGAGCAGTTCTTC. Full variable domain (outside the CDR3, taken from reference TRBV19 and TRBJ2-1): DGGITQSPKYLFRKEGQNVTLSCEQNLNHDAMYWYRQDPGQGLRLIYYSQIVNDFQKGDIAEGYSVSREKKESFPLTVTSAQKNPTAFYLCASVKTGSYNEQFFGPGTRLTVL.